This T cell receptor (beta chain) was obtained from a study of T-cell memory formation after mild COVID-19. Study-level information: Across donors, TCR clusters were largely donor specific.

Overall study findings and caveats: Pre-infection memory held some responding clones, suggesting pre-existing cross-reactive T cells responded. Clones from the second wave (peaking day 37) had unconfirmed SARS-CoV-2 specificity.

5'RACE, which relied on constant-segment primers, yielded TCR alpha and TCR beta cDNA libraries carrying sample barcodes and UMIs. Each CDR3 protein is one row after TCRdb ran MiXCR on the 5' RACE reads. The sample records 550,000 to 650,000 distinct CDR3 sequences, around a sixth being singletons. The V end lost 3 bases, the J end lost 1 base, and 9 bases lay between the germline ends. The germline gives CDR1 MNHEY, CDR2 SMNVEV (reference sequence). The CDR3 is 15 amino acids. For this clonotype: The antigen remains unidentified.

Material: PBMCs or a T cell subset sorted from them (not recorded which). The source of this sequence is an adult woman who had mild COVID-19 (a few samples of this study predate the infection). Cell type and time point are not known. The V call is TRBV27, the J call TRBJ2-2, with D possibly being TRBD1 (6 bases). The CDR3 bases are TGTGCCAGCAGTTTCGGGACACTGAACACCGGGGAGCTGTTTTTT. Its protein product is CASSFGTLNTGELFF.